A selection of T cell receptor beta chains follows, all from one sample in a study of CD8 T cells in Susac syndrome. TCRdb reprocessed the immunoSEQ multiplex PCR reads with MiXCR, giving one entry per CDR3 protein. The sample has around 150,000 distinct CDR3 sequences, 95% seen once. Sample: CD8+ T cells from PBMCs. The receptors shown here come from a human donor with Susac syndrome. The CDR3 runs from the conserved cysteine through the conserved F or W. A D gene is named only where the DNA matches it firmly. Size values are once, few and many counts, or a class for expanded clones, and some rows have none.

J	D	V	size	DNA	CDR3
TRBJ1-4	-	TRBV30	once	TGTGCCGGCCGGGACCCAACTAATGAAAAACTGTTTTTT	CAGRDPTNEKLFF
TRBJ1-5	-	TRBV14	-	TGTGCCAGCAGTCCAATGGGGTCCGATCAGCCCCAGCATTTT	CASSPMGSDQPQHF
TRBJ2-7	-	TRBV3-1	-	TGTGCCAGCAGCCAAGTGGCTGGGACGACCATCTACGAGCAGTACTTC	CASSQVAGTTIYEQYF
TRBJ2-4	-	TRBV13	-	TGTGCCACCAGGCAGGGTATCGCCAAAAACATTCAGTACTTC	CATRQGIAKNIQYF
TRBJ2-1	TRBD2	TRBV20-1	-	TGCAGTGGCCAAACCGGGACTAGCGGTTACAATGAGCAGTTCTTC	CSGQTGTSGYNEQFF
TRBJ2-7	-	TRBV4-1	-	TGCGCCAGCAGCCAAGCTTTCGGGGACATCTACGAGCAGTACTTC	CASSQAFGDIYEQYF
TRBJ2-1	-	TRBV13	-	TGTGCCAGCAGCTTGGGGATTCTGGGCAATGAGCAGTTCTTC	CASSLGILGNEQFF
TRBJ2-7	-	TRBV29-1	-	TGCAGCGCCCTAGGGGGGGGTCACGTCTCCTACGAGCAGTACTTC	CSALGGGHVSYEQYF
TRBJ2-4	TRBD2	TRBV10-3	-	TGTGCCATCAGTGAGTGGGATCCGGGACTAGCCGTGGGGATTCAGTACTTC	CAISEWDPGLAVGIQYF
TRBJ1-2	-	TRBV28	once	TGTGCCAGCAGTTTCCGTCCACTTAACTATGGCTACACCTTC	CASSFRPLNYGYTF
TRBJ2-3	-	TRBV6-1	once	TGTGCCAGCTGGGGGTCCGCCTGGGCTGGGGATACGCAGTATTTT	CASWGSAWAGDTQYF
TRBJ2-3	-	TRBV24-1	-	TGTGCCACCAGTGAATGGGGTACAGATACGCAGTATTTT	CATSEWGTDTQYF
TRBJ2-1	TRBD1	TRBV9	-	TGTGCCAGCAGCGTAGGAGGAGGGACAGGGGGCCATGAGCAGTTCTTC	CASSVGGGTGGHEQFF
TRBJ1-2	-	TRBV6-1	-	TGTGCCAGCATACGAGAAGGGAGCGGCTACACCTTC	CASIREGSGYTF
TRBJ2-7	TRBD2	TRBV5-4	-	TGTGCCAGCAGCTTGCTTGTGCGTAGCGGGAGGGGGATTAGGGAGCAGTACTTC	CASSLLVRSGRGIREQYF
TRBJ1-2	TRBD1	TRBV29-1	-	TGCAGCGTTGATCCCCCTCGACAGGGCACAGAGTCGAGCTACACCTTC	CSVDPPRQGTESSYTF
TRBJ1-4	-	TRBV29-1	once	TGCAGCGTTCAAATCCCCGCAACTAATGAAAAACTGTTTTTT	CSVQIPATNEKLFF
TRBJ1-1	-	TRBV12-5	-	TGTGCTAGTGAGTTCCACACTGAAGCTTTCTTT	CASEFHTEAFF
TRBJ2-7	-	TRBV7-6	-	TGTGCCAGCAGCTTAGCCACGGGCAGGGATCACGAGCAGTACTTC	CASSLATGRDHEQYF
TRBJ2-1	TRBD2	TRBV13	-	TGTGCCAGCAGGAGCGGGGAGGAATCCAACAATGAGCAGTTCTTC	CASRSGEESNNEQFF
TRBJ2-7	-	TRBV20-1	-	TGCAGTGCTACCGACCTGGGGAGCAGCTACGAGCAGTACTTC	CSATDLGSSYEQYF
TRBJ2-1	TRBD2	TRBV7-3	-	TGTGCCAGCAGCTCACTAGCGGGAGGTGAGCAGTTCTTC	CASSSLAGGEQFF